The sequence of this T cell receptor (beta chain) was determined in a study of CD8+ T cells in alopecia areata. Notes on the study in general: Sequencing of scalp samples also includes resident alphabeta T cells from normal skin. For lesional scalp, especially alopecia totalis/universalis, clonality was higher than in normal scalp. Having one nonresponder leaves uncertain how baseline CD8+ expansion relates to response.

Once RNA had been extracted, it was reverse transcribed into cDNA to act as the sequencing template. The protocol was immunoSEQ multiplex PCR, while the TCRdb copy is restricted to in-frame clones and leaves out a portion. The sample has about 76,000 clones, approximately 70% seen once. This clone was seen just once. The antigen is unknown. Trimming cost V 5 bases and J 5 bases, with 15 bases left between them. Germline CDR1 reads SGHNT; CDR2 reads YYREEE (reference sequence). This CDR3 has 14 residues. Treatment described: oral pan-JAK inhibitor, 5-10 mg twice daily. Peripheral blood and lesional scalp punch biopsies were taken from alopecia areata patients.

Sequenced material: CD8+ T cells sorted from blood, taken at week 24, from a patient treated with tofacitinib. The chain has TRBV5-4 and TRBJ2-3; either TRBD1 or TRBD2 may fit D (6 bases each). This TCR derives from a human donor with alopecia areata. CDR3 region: CASSFLGGGDTQYF. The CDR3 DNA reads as TGTGCCAGCAGTTTTCTAGGGGGAGGAGATACGCAGTATTTT. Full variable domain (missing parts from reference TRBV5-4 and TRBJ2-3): ETGVTQSPTHLIKTRGQQVTLRCSSQSGHNTVSWYQQALGQGPQFIFQYYREEENGRGNFPPRFSGLQFPNYSSELNVNALELDDSALYLCASSFLGGGDTQYFGPGTRLTVL.